The 26 T cell receptor beta chains in this list originate from one sample, sequenced in a study of liver allograft versus peripheral blood T cells. On the study more broadly: Within transplanted livers, the T cell receptor repertoires were examined and compared against the repertoires present in the peripheral blood of liver transplant recipients.

TCRdb redid the calling of the reads with MiXCR, one entry per CDR3 protein. The table has about 7,800 distinct CDR3 sequences, approximately 17% seen once. The receptors stem from a human patient who had a liver transplant. The graft donor may have given rise to some T cells.

The rearrangement joins TRBV7-9 to TRBJ1-3, with D possibly being TRBD1 (6 bases). Looked up from germline, CDR1 is SEHNR and CDR2 is FQNEAQ (reference sequence). The CDR3 extends over 15 amino acids. Trimming took off 9 bases at V and 2 bases at J, with 17 bases between the two ends. This CDR3 is CARSRDRSAGNTIYF. The DNA for the CDR3 is TGTGCCAGAAGCAGAGACAGGAGCGCTGGAAACACCATATATTTT.

This clonotype is termed medium-sized (0.01 to 0.1%). The chain combines TRBV7-9 with TRBJ1-2; D perhaps matches TRBD1 (6 bases). The CDR3 length is 13 residues. V shed 0 bases and J shed 8 bases, with 10 bases lying between them. CDR1 SEHNR and CDR2 FQNEAQ come from the germline V gene (reference sequence). Here the CDR3 DNA reads TGTGCCAGCAGCTTAGCGACAGGTAGAGGCTACACCTTC. It yields the protein CASSLATGRGYTF.

This clonotype qualifies as medium-sized. This chain connects TRBV28 to TRBJ1-1, with D uncertain. The V end lost 7 bases, the J end lost 3 bases, and 9 bases lay between the germline ends. The germline gives CDR1 MDHEN, CDR2 SYDVKM. The CDR3 has 12 residues. In DNA, the CDR3 is TGTGCCAGCACACAGATCTACACTGAAGCTTTCTTT. Translated: CASTQIYTEAFF.

The chain links TRBV12-3 or TRBV12-4 to TRBJ1-1, with TRBD1 as a possible D gene (5 bases). This CDR3 comprises 13 residues. Trimming left V 7 bases short and J 5 bases short, with 14 bases between. The CDR3 loop is CASNLRGLTEAFF. The CDR3 nucleotides read TGTGCCAGCAATCTAAGGGGATTGACTGAAGCTTTCTTT.

This clonotype ranks as medium-sized. Here the CDR3 reads CASSLLAGRSLYEQYF. The CDR3 DNA sequence: TGTGCCAGCTCACTTTTAGCGGGGCGCTCGCTCTACGAGCAGTACTTC. This chain links TRBV18 with TRBJ2-7, with 8 bases identical to TRBD2. This CDR3 has 16 residues. Germline V gene data show CDR1 as KGHSH and CDR2 as LQKENI. The junction had 11 bases not matched to a gene; V was cut back by 4 bases and J by 3 bases.

This clonotype was counted at least ten times. The gene calls are TRBV7-2 and TRBJ2-7; D is perhaps TRBD1 or TRBD2 (5 bases each). V was pared by 6 bases and J by 7 bases, with 19 bases between. The CDR3 sequence is 14 residues long. Germline loops: CDR1 SGHTA, CDR2 FQGNSA. As DNA, the CDR3 is TGTGCCAGCAGTTTCGGGACGGAGGTTAAGGAGCAGTACTTC. Its translation is CASSFGTEVKEQYF.

The gene calls are TRBV20-1 and TRBJ1-1; D remains ambiguous. CDR1 DFQATT and CDR2 SNEGSKA come from the germline V gene (reference sequence). With 6 bases removed from V and 1 base from J, the gap between germline ends came to 12 bases. The CDR3 extends over 13 amino acids. DNA for the CDR3: TGCAGTGCCCCACTGACGGGGAACACTGAAGCTTTCTTT. Its translation is CSAPLTGNTEAFF.

The gene calls are TRBV7-3 and TRBJ1-1; D is unclear. V lost 4 bases and J 7 bases, leaving 13 bases between the germline ends. Germline V lookup: CDR1 SGHTA, CDR2 FQGTGA. This CDR3 has 13 amino acids. CDR3 residues: CASSSLVRVEAFF. As DNA, the CDR3 is TGTGCCAGCAGCTCCCTCGTGCGGGTTGAAGCTTTCTTT.

This clonotype is judged medium-sized. J is TRBJ2-7 and V is TRBV5-6; 7 nucleotides agree with TRBD1. V gave up 1 base and J gave up 2 bases; unmatched junction bases: 12. Germline CDR1 and CDR2: SGHDT and YYEEEE. The CDR3 is 17 residues long. CDR3 sequence: CASSLPKGANVAYEQYF. For the CDR3, the DNA is TGTGCCAGCAGCTTGCCTAAGGGGGCGAACGTGGCCTACGAGCAGTACTTC.

The rearrangement joins TRBV18 to TRBJ2-1; possible D gene TRBD1, 5 bases. The V and J ends lost 3 bases and 7 bases respectively, with 10 bases between them. From germline, CDR1 is KGHSH and CDR2 LQKENI. The CDR3 has 13 residues. CDR3 residues: CASSPSGWNEQFF. The CDR3 DNA sequence: TGTGCCAGCTCACCGTCAGGGTGGAATGAGCAGTTCTTC.

By proportion, this clonotype is medium-sized. The chain couples TRBV18 to TRBJ2-7; possible D gene TRBD1, 6 bases. Deletions cut 2 bases from V and 1 base from J, with 12 bases between. CDR3 length: 15 amino acids. Germline-derived CDR1 and CDR2 are KGHSH and LQKENI. CDR3 protein: CASSPNRDSSYEQYF. In DNA, the CDR3 is TGTGCCAGCTCACCAAACAGGGATTCTTCCTACGAGCAGTACTTC.

This clonotype was detected once. A far larger clone is just one base off, so this is likely a read error. The V gene is TRBV6-5, the J gene TRBJ1-1; D is unclear. Germline V gives CDR1 MNHEY, CDR2 SVGAGI. The V end lost 9 bases, the J end lost 1 base, and 18 bases lay between the germline ends. The CDR3 length is 15 residues. CDR3 nucleotide sequence: TGTGCCAGATCACCGAGTCCCACCCCGAACACTGAAGCTTTCTTT. It specifies CARSPSPTPNTEAFF.

In this sample, this clonotype turned up once. The rearrangement links TRBV10-1 to TRBJ2-2, with 7 bases that match TRBD2. Germline loops: CDR1 WNHNN, CDR2 SYGVQD (reference sequence). This CDR3 is built from 14 residues. The V gene end was trimmed by 0 bases and the J gene end by 5 bases; junction bases not matched to a gene: 0. CDR3 protein: CASSESGGTGELFF. The CDR3 coding sequence is TGCGCCAGCAGTGAGTCGGGGGGGACCGGGGAGCTGTTTTTT.

This chain uses TRBV20-1 with TRBJ2-1; D is unclear. Germline V gene data show CDR1 as DFQATT and CDR2 as SNEGSKA (reference sequence). The CDR3 is 14 residues long. V lost 5 bases and J lost 6, with 17 bases in between. The CDR3 sequence: CSAPKIGPSNEQFF. CDR3 bases: TGCAGTGCTCCAAAAATCGGACCGAGCAATGAGCAGTTCTTC.

This clonotype ranks as medium-sized (0.01 to 0.1%). V usage is TRBV18 and J usage is TRBJ2-7; 8 bases are a match to TRBD2. This CDR3 has 15 residues. CDR1 and CDR2 from the germline V gene are KGHSH and LQKENI. V gave up 2 bases and J gave up 0 bases; unmatched junction bases: 3. This CDR3 is CASSPAGGISYEQYF. CDR3 DNA sequence: TGTGCCAGCTCACCAGCGGGAGGCATCTCCTACGAGCAGTACTTC. Full variable domain (missing parts from reference TRBV18 and TRBJ2-7): NAGVMQNPRHLVRRRGQEARLRCSPMKGHSHVYWYRQLPEEGLKFMVYLQKENIIDESGMPKERFSAEFPKEGPSILRIQQVVRGDSAAYFCASSPAGGISYEQYFGPGTRLTVT.

As for this clonotype: One base away lies a much larger clone, so this may be a sequencing read error. This sequence joins TRBV7-9 and TRBJ2-1; D not certain. The CDR3 is made up of 13 amino acids. Trimming stripped 4 bases from V and 6 bases from J, with 10 bases between. CDR1 and CDR2 from the germline V gene are SEHNR and FQNEAQ (reference sequence). CDR3 sequence reads: CASSSGQCNEQFF. Here the CDR3 DNA reads TGTGCCAGCAGCTCGGGCCAGTGCAATGAGCAGTTCTTC.

This rearrangement joins TRBV3-1 to TRBJ1-4; the D gene is possibly TRBD1 (5 bases). V dropped 1 base and J dropped 10 bases, with 10 bases sitting between them. The germline V gene encodes CDR1 LGHDT and CDR2 YNNKEL (reference sequence). This CDR3 contains 13 residues. The CDR3 nucleotides read TGTGCCAGCAGCCAAGGGGACTGGAGAAAACTGTTTTTT. It codes for CASSQGDWRKLFF.

This clonotype is labeled medium-sized. The V call is TRBV5-6, the J call TRBJ1-6, with D maybe TRBD1 (5 bases). This CDR3 region has 14 residues. Germline lookup yields CDR1 SGHDT and CDR2 YYEEEE. Trimming left V 5 bases short and J 8 bases short, with 14 bases between. The CDR3 DNA is TGTGCCAGCAGACTCCGGGGGACCGATTCACCCCTCCACTTT. Its protein is CASRLRGTDSPLHF.

This clonotype is medium-sized in the sample. The rearrangement links TRBV19 to TRBJ2-1; 9 bases match TRBD2. V trimming: 5 bases; J trimming: 5 bases; junction bases outside the gene matches: 10. Germline values: CDR1 LNHDA, CDR2 SQIVND (reference sequence). This CDR3 is built from 16 residues. The CDR3 bases are TGTGCCAGTAGTTCTCGGACTAGCGCTACCCACAATGAGCAGTTCTTC. Translation gives CASSSRTSATHNEQFF.

In its sample, this clonotype is medium-sized. The V and J genes are TRBV10-3 and TRBJ1-2; 11 nucleotides match TRBD1. Germline CDR1 is ENHRY and CDR2 is SYGVKD. Trimming cost V 6 bases and J 10 bases; bases outside gene matches: 4. CDR3 size: 12 residues. CDR3 region: CAIRRDRGSYTF. DNA of the CDR3: TGTGCCATCAGGAGGGACAGGGGGTCCTACACCTTC.

The CDR3 region is CAISAGYEQYF. The DNA for the CDR3 is TGTGCCATCAGTGCGGGTTACGAGCAGTACTTC. The rearrangement uses TRBV10-3 and TRBJ2-7; the D is unclear. The germline CDR1 and CDR2 sequences are ENHRY and SYGVKD. Trimming took 4 bases from V and 4 from J, leaving 5 bases between them. CDR3 length equals 11 residues.

This clonotype is medium-sized by share. The gene calls are TRBV7-2 and TRBJ1-1; no definite D call. The germline CDR1 and CDR2 sequences are SGHTA and FQGNSA. V was trimmed by 2 bases and J by 7 bases, leaving 11 bases between them. The CDR3 has 13 amino acids. CDR3 nucleotides: TGTGCCAGCAGCTTAAGAGGGATCAATGAAGCTTTCTTT. It yields the protein CASSLRGINEAFF.

Relative to its sample, this clonotype is medium-sized. This CDR3 reads CASSLELGGHTEAFF. The CDR3 DNA reads as TGTGCCAGCAGCTTAGAACTAGGGGGCCACACTGAAGCTTTCTTT. The V gene is TRBV7-2, the J gene TRBJ1-1; 7 bases align to TRBD1. The CDR3 spans 15 residues. The V segment lost 1 base and the J segment 3 bases; nucleotides outside the gene matches: 5. Germline V gene lookup returns CDR1 SGHTA and CDR2 FQGNSA.

This clonotype appeared many times. This chain joins TRBV20-1 and TRBJ1-4; TRBD1 is a possible D gene (5 bases). Between the trimmed V and J ends, which lost 1 base and 11 bases, there was a span of 11 bases. Per the germline V gene, CDR1 is DFQATT and CDR2 is SNEGSKA (reference sequence). This CDR3 spans 12 amino acids. The CDR3 sequence is CSARGEGRKLFF. CDR3 nucleotide sequence: TGCAGTGCTAGAGGAGAGGGGAGGAAACTGTTTTTT.

The chain couples TRBV5-1 to TRBJ1-3; 11 nucleotides line up with TRBD1. This CDR3 spans 16 amino acids. CDR1 is SGHRS, CDR2 YFSETQ, per germline. Trimming took 4 bases from V and 2 from J; bases not matched to a gene: 5. Here the CDR3 DNA reads TGCGCCAGCAGCCAGGGACAGGGGGTCCCTGGAAACACCATATATTTT. Translated: CASSQGQGVPGNTIYF.

The table lists this clonotype with a few counts. The rearrangement links TRBV19 to TRBJ1-2; no clear D. Per the germline V gene, CDR1 is LNHDA and CDR2 is SQIVND (reference sequence). The CDR3 has 13 amino acids. Trimming took 6 bases from V and 1 from J, leaving 9 bases between them. CDR3 bases: TGTGCCAGTAGCAGCCGCTTTAACTATGGCTACACCTTC. This translates into CASSSRFNYGYTF.